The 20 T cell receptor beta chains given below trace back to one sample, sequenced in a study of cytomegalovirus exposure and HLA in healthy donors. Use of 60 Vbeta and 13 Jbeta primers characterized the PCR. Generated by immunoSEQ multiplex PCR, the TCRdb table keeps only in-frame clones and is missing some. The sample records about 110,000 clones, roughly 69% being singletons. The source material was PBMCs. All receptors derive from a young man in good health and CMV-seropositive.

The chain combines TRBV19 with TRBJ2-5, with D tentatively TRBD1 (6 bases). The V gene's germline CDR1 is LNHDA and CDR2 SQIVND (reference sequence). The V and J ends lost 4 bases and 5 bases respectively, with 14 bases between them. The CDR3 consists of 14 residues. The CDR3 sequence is CASSNGRGVETQYF. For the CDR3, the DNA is TGTGCCAGTAGTAATGGCAGGGGCGTGGAGACCCAGTACTTC.

The CDR3 coding sequence is TGTGCCAGCAGCTCCCGCGTCCCGGGACTAGCGGGTGAGGAGATTACGCAGTATTTT. Its protein is CASSSRVPGLAGEEITQYF. This sequence joins TRBV7-2 and TRBJ2-3; 12 bases are shared with TRBD2. The CDR3 is 19 amino acids. Trimming removed 4 bases from V and 8 bases from J; junction bases left unmatched: 19. From germline, CDR1 is SGHTA and CDR2 FQGNSA. The complete variable domain, with remaining parts taken from reference TRBV7-2 and TRBJ2-3, reads GAGVSQSPSNKVTEKGKDVELRCDPISGHTALYWYRQSLGQGLEFLIYFQGNSAPDKSGLPSDRFSAERTGGSVSTLTIQRTQQEDSAVYLCASSSRVPGLAGEEITQYFGPGTRLTVL.

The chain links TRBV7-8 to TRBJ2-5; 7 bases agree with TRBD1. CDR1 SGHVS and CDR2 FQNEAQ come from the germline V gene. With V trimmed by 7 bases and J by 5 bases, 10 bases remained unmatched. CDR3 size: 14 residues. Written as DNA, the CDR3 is TGTGCCAGCAAAAACAGGGGCCCCGCCGAGACCCAGTACTTC. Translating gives CASKNRGPAETQYF.

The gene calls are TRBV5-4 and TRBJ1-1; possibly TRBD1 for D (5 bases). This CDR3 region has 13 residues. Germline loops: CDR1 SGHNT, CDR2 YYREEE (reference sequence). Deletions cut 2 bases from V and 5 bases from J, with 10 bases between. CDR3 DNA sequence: TGTGCCAGCAGCTTCGGACACGGGACTGAAGCTTTCTTT. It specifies CASSFGHGTEAFF. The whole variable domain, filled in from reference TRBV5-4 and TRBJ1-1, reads ETGVTQSPTHLIKTRGQQVTLRCSSQSGHNTVSWYQQALGQGPQFIFQYYREEENGRGNFPPRFSGLQFPNYSSELNVNALELDDSALYLCASSFGHGTEAFFGQGTRLTVV.

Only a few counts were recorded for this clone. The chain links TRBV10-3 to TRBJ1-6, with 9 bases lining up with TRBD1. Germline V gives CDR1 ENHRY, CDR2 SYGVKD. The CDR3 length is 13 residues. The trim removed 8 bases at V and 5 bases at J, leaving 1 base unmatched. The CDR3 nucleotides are TGTGCCATCGGGACAGGGAATAATTCACCCCTCCACTTT. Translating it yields CAIGTGNNSPLHF.

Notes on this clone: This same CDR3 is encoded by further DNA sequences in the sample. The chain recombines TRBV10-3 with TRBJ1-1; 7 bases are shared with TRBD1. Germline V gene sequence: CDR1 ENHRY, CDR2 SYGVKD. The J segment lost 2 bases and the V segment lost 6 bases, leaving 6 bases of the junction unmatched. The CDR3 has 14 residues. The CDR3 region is CAIRSTGLNTEAFF. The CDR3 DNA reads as TGTGCCATCAGGTCGACAGGGCTCAACACTGAAGCTTTCTTT.

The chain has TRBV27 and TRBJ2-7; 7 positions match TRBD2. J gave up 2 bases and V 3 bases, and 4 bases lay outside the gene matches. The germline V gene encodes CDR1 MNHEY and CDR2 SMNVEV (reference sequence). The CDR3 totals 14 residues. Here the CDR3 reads CASSFQGLAYEQYF. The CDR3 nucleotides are TGTGCCAGCAGTTTTCAAGGACTAGCCTACGAGCAGTACTTC.

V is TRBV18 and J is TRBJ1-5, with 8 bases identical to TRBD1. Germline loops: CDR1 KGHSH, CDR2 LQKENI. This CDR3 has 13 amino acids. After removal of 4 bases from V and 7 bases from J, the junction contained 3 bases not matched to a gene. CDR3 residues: CASSLDREQPQHF. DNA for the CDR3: TGTGCCAGCTCACTGGACAGGGAACAGCCCCAGCATTTT. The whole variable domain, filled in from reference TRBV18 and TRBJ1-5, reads NAGVMQNPRHLVRRRGQEARLRCSPMKGHSHVYWYRQLPEEGLKFMVYLQKENIIDESGMPKERFSAEFPKEGPSILRIQQVVRGDSAAYFCASSLDREQPQHFGDGTRLSIL.

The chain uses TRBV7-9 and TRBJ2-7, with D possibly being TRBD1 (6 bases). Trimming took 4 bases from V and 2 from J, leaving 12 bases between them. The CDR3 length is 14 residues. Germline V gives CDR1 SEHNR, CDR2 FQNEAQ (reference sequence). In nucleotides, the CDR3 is TGTGCCAGCAGCTCACAGACAGGCCCCTACGAGCAGTACTTC. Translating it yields CASSSQTGPYEQYF.

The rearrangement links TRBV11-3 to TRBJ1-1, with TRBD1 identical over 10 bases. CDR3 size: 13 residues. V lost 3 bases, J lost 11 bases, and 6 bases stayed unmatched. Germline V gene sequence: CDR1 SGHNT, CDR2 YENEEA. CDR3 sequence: CASSFGTGALAFF. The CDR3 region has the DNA TGTGCCAGCAGCTTCGGGACAGGGGCTCTCGCTTTCTTT.

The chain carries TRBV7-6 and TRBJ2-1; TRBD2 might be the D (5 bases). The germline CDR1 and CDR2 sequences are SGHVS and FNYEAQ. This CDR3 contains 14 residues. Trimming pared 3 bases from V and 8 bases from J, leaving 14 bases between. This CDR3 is CASSFEGPGYEQFF. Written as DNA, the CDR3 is TGTGCCAGCAGCTTTGAGGGTCCGGGATATGAGCAGTTCTTC.

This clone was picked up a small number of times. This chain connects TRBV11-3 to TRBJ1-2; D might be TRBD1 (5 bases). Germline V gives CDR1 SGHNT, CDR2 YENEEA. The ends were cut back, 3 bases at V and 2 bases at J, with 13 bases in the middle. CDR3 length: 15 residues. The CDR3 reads CASSFQGGANYGYTF. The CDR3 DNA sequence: TGTGCCAGCAGCTTTCAAGGAGGGGCAAACTATGGCTACACCTTC. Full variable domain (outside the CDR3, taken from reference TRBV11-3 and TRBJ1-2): EAGVVQSPRYKIIEKKQPVAFWCNPISGHNTLYWYLQNLGQGPELLIRYENEEAVDDSQLPKDRFSAERLKGVDSTLKIQPAELGDSAVYLCASSFQGGANYGYTFGSGTRLTVV.

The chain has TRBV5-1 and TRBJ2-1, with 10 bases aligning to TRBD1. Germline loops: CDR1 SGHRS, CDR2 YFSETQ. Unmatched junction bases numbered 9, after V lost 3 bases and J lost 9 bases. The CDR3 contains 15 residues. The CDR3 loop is CASSSRDRGYGEQFF. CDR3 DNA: TGCGCCAGCAGCTCCCGGGACAGGGGATATGGTGAGCAGTTCTTC.

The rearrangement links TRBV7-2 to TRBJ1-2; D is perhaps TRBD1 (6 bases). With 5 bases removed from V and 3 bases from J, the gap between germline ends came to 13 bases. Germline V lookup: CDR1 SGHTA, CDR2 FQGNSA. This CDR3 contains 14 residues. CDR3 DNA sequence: TGTGCCAGCAGCCTGGCGACAGGCGACTATGGCTACACCTTC. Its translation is CASSLATGDYGYTF.

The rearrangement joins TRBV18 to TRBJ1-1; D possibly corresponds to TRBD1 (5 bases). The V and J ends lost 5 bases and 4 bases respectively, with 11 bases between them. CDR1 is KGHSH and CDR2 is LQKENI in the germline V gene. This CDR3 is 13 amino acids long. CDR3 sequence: CASSGGMATEAFF. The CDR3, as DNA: TGTGCCAGCTCAGGGGGGATGGCCACTGAAGCTTTCTTT.

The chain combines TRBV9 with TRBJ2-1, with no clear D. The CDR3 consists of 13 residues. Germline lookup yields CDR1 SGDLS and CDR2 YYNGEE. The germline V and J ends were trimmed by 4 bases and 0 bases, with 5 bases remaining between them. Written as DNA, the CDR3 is TGTGCCAGCAGCTTGAGCTCCTACAATGAGCAGTTCTTC. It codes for CASSLSSYNEQFF.

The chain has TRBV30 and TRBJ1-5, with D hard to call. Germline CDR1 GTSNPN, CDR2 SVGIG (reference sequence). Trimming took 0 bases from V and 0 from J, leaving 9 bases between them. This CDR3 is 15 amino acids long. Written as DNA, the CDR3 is TGTGCCTGGAGTGTTCATAGTTATAGCAATCAGCCCCAGCATTTT. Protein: CAWSVHSYSNQPQHF.

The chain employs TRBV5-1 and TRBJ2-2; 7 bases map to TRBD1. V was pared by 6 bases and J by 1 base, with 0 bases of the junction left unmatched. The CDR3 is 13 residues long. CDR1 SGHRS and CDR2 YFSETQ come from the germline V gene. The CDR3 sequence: CASNRGNTGELFF. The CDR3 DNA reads TGCGCCAGCAACAGGGGGAACACCGGGGAGCTGTTTTTT.

The DNA for the CDR3 is TGTGCCAGCAGTGATCAGGCAGTTGGCAGGGGGCGTCCCTACAATGAGCAGTTCTTC. This sequence encodes CASSDQAVGRGRPYNEQFF. This chain uses TRBV6-1 with TRBJ2-1; 8 nucleotides line up with TRBD1. The junction had 15 bases not matched to a gene; V was cut back by 3 bases and J by 2 bases. The CDR3 has 19 residues. The V gene's germline CDR1 is MNHNS and CDR2 SASEGT.

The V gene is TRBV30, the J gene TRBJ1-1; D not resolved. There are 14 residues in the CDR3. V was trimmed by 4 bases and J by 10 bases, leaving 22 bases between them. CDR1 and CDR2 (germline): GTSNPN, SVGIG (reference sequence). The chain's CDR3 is CAWTTPVLEAGAFF. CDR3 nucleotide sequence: TGTGCCTGGACAACCCCGGTGTTAGAGGCTGGAGCTTTCTTT.